This entry is about one T cell receptor (beta chain). What it binds is not known. These data come from a study of vaccination and CD4 T cells after COVID-19. The wider study: Median draw time for post-COVID samples was 90 to 130 days post-diagnosis (range 35 to 161).

The study, taken as a whole, reports: Spike mono-reactivity was the property of 304 of 307 vaccine-specific clones in convalescent patients.

Sequencing of the DNA from cultured CD4+ T cells was carried out with the Oncomine TCR Beta short-read assay. TCRdb re-analysed the PCR reads in MiXCR, keeping a single row per CDR3 protein. The table records roughly 9,400 distinct CDR3 sequences, over 60% of them present only once. Regarding treatment: approximately 9-day PBMC culture with coronavirus spike peptide pools or control peptides (ViraFEST assay). Peptide pools at around 9.9 ug/ml stimulated two million PBMCs per well with 10 IU/ml IL-2. The CDR3 extends over 13 amino acids. Trimming removed 3 bases from V and 2 bases from J, with 7 bases in between. Germline CDR1 is MNHNS and CDR2 is SASEGT.

This TCR came from a human donor who had recovered from COVID-19. The sequenced sample was CD4+ T cells from blood, cultured in vitro. This chain joins TRBV6-1 and TRBJ1-2; D is undetermined. The CDR3 loop is CASSETKNYGYTF. CDR3 sequence (DNA): TGTGCCAGCAGTGAGACAAAAAACTATGGCTACACCTTC.